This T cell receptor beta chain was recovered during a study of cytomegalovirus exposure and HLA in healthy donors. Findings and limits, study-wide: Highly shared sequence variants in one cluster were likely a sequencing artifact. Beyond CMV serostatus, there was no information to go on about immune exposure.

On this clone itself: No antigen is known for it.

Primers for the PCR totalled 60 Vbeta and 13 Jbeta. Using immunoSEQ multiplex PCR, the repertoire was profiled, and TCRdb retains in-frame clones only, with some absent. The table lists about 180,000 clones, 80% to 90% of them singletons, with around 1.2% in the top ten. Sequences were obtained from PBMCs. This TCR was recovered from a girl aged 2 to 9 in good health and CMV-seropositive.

The CDR3 reads CASRPTRVNTEAFF. The DNA of the CDR3 is TGTGCCAGCAGGCCGACAAGAGTGAACACTGAAGCTTTCTTT. This chain connects TRBV6-1 to TRBJ1-1; D is unclear. Germline assignment: CDR1 MNHNS and CDR2 SASEGT. The CDR3 loop spans 14 amino acids. V was trimmed by 6 bases and J by 0 bases, leaving 11 bases between them.